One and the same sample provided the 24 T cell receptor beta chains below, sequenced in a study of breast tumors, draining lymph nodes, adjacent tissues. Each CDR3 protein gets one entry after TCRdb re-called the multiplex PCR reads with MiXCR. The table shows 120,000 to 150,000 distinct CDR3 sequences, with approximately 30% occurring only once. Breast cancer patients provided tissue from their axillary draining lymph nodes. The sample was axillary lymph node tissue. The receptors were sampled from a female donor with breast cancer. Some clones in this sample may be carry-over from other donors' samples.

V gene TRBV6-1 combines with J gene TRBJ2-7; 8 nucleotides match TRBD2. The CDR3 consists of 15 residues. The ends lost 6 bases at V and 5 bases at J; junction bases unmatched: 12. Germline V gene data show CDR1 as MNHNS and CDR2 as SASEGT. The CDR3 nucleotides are TGTGCCAGCAGGGAATCGGGGGGGAGAAACCACGAGCAGTACGTC. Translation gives CASRESGGRNHEQYV.

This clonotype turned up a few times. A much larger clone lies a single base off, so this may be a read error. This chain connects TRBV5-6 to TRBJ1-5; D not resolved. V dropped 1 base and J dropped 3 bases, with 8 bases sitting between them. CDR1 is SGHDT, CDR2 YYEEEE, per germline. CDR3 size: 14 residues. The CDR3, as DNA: TGTGCCAGCAGCTTGATCCAGGCCAATCAGCCCCAGCATTTT. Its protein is CASSLIQANQPQHF. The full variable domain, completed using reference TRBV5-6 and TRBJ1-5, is DAGVTQSPTHLIKTRGQQVTLRCSPKSGHDTVSWYQQALGQGPQFIFQYYEEEERQRGNFPDRFSGHQFPNYSSELNVNALLLGDSALYLCASSLIQANQPQHFGDGTRLSIL.

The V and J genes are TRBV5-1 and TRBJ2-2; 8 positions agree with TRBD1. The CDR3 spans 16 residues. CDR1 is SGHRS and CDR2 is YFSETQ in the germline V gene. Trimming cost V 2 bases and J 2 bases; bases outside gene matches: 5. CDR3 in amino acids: CASSLNGQGNTGELFF. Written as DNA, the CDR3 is TGCGCCAGCAGCTTAAACGGACAGGGAAACACCGGGGAGCTGTTTTTT.

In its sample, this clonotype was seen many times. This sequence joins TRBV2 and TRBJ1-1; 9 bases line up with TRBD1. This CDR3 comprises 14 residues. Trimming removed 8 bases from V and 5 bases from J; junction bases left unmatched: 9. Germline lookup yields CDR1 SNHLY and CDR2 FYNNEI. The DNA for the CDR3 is TGTGCCAGCTTACCGGGACAGGGAGAAACTGAAGCTTTCTTT. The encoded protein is CASLPGQGETEAFF. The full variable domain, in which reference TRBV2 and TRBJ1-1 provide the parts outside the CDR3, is EPEVTQTPSHQVTQMGQEVILRCVPISNHLYFYWYRQILGQKVEFLVSFYNNEISEKSEIFDDQFSVERPDGSNFTLKIRSTKLEDSAMYFCASLPGQGETEAFFGQGTRLTVV.

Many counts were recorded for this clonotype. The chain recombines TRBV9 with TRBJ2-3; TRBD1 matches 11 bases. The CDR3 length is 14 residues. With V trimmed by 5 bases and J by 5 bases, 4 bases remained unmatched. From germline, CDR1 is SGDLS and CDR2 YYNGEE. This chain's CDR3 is CASSRTGGIDTQYF. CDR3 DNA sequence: TGTGCCAGCAGTAGGACAGGGGGCATAGATACGCAGTATTTT.

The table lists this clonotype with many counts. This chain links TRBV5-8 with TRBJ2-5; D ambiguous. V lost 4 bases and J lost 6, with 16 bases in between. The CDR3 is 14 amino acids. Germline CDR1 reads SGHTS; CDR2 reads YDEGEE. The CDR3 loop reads CASSIMSNPKTQYF. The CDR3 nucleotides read TGTGCCAGCAGCATCATGTCCAATCCGAAGACCCAGTACTTC.

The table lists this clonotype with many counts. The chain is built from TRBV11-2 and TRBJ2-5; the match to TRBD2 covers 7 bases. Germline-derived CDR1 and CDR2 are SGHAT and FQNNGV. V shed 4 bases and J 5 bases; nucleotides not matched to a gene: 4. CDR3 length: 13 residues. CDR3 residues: CASSSGEGETQYF. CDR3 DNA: TGTGCCAGCAGCTCGGGGGAGGGCGAGACCCAGTACTTC.

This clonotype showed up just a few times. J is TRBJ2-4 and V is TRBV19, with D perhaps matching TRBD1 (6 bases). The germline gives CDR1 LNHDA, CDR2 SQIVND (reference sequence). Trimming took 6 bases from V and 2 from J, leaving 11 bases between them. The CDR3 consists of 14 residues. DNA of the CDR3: TGTGCCAGTAGGCAGGGGAGACCCAAAAACATTCAGTACTTC. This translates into CASRQGRPKNIQYF. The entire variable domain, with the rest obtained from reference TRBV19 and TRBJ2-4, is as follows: DGGITQSPKYLFRKEGQNVTLSCEQNLNHDAMYWYRQDPGQGLRLIYYSQIVNDFQKGDIAEGYSVSREKKESFPLTVTSAQKNPTAFYLCASRQGRPKNIQYFGAGTRLSVL.

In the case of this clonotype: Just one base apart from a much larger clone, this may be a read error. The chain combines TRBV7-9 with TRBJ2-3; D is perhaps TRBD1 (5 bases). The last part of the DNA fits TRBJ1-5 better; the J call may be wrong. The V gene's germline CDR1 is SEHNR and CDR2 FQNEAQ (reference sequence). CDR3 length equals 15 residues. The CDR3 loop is CASSLGGARPDTQHF. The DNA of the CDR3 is TGTGCCAGCAGCTTAGGAGGGGCGCGACCAGATACGCAGCATTTT.

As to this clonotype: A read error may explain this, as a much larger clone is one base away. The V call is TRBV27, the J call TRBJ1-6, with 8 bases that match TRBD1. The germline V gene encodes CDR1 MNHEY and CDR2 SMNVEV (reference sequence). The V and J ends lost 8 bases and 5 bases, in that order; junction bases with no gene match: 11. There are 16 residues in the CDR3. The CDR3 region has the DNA TGTGCCAGCGGAACCCCTCGGACAGGGAATAATTCACCCCTCCACTTT. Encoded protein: CASGTPRTGNNSPLHF.

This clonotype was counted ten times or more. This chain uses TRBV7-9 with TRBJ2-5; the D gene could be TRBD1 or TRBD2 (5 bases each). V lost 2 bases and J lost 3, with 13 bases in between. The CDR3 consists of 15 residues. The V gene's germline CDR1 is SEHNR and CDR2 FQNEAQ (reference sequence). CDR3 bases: TGTGCCAGCAGCTTATGGGGGACGGAGGAAGAGACCCAGTACTTC. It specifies CASSLWGTEEETQYF.

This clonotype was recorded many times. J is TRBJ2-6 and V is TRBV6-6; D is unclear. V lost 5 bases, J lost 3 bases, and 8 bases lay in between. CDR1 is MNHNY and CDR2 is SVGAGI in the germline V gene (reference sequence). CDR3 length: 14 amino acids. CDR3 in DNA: TGTGCCAGCAGTCCCTTGGGTGGGGCCAACGTCCTGACTTTC. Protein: CASSPLGGANVLTF.

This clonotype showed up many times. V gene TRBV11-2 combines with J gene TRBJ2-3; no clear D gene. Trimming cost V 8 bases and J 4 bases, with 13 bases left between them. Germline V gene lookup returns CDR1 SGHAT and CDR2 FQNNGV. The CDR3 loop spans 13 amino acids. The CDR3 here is CASDKRVADTQYF. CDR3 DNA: TGTGCCAGCGACAAGCGTGTCGCAGATACGCAGTATTTT.

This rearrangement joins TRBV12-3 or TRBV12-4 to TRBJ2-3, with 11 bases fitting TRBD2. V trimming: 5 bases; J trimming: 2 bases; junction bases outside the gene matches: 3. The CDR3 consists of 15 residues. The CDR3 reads CASSRGLAATDTQYF. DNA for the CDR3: TGTGCCAGCAGTAGGGGACTAGCGGCCACAGATACGCAGTATTTT.

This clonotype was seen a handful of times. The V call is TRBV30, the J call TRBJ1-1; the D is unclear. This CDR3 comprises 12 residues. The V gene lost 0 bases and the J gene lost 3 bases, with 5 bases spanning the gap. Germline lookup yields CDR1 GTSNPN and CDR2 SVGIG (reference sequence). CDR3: CAWSVADTEAFF. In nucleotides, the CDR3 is TGTGCCTGGAGTGTGGCAGACACTGAAGCTTTCTTT.

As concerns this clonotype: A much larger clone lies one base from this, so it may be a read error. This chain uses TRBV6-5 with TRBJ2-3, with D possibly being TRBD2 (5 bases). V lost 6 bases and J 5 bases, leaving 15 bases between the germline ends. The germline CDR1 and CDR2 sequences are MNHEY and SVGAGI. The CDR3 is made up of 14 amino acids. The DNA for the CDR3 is TGTGCCAGCAGGCATTCCGCCGGGGAAGATACGCAGTATTTT. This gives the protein CASRHSAGEDTQYF.

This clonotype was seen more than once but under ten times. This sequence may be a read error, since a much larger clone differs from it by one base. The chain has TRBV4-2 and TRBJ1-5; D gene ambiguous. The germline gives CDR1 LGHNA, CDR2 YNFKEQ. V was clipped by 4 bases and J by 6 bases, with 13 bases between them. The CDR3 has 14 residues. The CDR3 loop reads CASSRFRASQPQHF. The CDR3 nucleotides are TGTGCCAGCAGCCGTTTTAGGGCTAGTCAGCCCCAGCATTTT.

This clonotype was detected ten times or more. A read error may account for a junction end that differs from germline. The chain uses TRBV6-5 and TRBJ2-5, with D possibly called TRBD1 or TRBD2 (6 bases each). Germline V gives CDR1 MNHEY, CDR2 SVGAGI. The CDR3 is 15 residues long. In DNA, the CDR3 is TGTGCCAGCAGTCACTCCGGGGGCGTCGGGGAGACCCAGTACTTC. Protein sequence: CASSHSGGVGETQYF.

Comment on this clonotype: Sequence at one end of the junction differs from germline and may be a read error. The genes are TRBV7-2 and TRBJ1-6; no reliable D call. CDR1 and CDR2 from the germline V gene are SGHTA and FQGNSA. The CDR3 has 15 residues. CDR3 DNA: TGTGCCAGCAGCTTTAAGGTAGGAGGGCGTTCACCCCTCCGCTTT. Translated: CASSFKVGGRSPLRF.

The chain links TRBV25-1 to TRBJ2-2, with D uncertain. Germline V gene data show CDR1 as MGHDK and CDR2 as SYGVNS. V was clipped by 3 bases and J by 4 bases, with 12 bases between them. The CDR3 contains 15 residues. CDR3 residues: CASSDGRHFTGELFF. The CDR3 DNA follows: TGTGCCAGCAGTGATGGTCGGCACTTCACCGGGGAGCTGTTTTTT.

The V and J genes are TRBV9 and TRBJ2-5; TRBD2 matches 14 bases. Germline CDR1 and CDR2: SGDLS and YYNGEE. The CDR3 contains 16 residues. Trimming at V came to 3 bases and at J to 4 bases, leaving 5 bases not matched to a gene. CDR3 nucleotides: TGTGCCAGCAGCGGGGGACTAGCGGGGGAGGGAGAGACCCAGTACTTC. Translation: CASSGGLAGEGETQYF.

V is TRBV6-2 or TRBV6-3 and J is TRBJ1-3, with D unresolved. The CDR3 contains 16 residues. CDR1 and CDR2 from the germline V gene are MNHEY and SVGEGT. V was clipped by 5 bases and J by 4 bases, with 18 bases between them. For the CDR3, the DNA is TGTGCCAGCAGTCCCCATATACGGACGCGCGGAAACACCATATATTTT. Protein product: CASSPHIRTRGNTIYF.

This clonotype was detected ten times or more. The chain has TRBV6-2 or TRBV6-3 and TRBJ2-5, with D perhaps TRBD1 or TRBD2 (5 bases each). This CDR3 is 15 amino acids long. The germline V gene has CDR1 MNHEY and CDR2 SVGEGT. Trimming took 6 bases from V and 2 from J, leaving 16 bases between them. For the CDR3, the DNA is TGTGCCAGCAGGCCAACCGGGACGGGACAAGAGACCCAGTACTTC. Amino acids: CASRPTGTGQETQYF.

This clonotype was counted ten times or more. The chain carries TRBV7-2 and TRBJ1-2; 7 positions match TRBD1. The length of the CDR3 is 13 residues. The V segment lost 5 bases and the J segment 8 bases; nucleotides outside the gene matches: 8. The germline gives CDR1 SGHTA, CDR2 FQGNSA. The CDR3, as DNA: TGTGCCAGCAGCCTAACCGGGACAGTGGGCTACACCTTC. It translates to CASSLTGTVGYTF.